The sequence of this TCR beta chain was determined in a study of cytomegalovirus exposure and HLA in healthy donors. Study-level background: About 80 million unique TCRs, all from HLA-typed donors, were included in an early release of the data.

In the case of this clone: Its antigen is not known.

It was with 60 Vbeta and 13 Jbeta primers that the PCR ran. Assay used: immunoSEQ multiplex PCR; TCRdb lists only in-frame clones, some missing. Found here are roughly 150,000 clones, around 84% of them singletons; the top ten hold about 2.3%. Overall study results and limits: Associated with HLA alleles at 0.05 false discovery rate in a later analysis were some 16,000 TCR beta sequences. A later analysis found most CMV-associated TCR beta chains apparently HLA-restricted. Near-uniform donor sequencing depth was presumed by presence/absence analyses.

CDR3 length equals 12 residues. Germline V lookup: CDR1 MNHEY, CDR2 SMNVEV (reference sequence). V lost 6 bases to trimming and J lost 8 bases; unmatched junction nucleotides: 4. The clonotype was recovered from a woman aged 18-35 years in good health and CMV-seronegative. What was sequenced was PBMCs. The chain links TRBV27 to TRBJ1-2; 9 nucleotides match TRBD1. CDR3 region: CASSGTGFGYTF. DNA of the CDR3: TGTGCCAGCAGCGGGACAGGGTTCGGCTACACCTTC.